The subject of this entry is one T cell receptor (beta chain). What it binds is unknown. These data are taken from a study of T cell responses to AZD1222 COVID-19 vaccine. As for the study in general: Pooling of second doses given at about 4 or about 12 weeks was done. Study-wide results and caveats: Nearly half of spike-specific TCRs reportedly target variant regions that are unmutated in the B.1.351 and B.1.1.7 variants. White British donors predominated, females outnumbered males, and clonal diversity was possibly underestimated.

Sequencing was performed with immunoSEQ multiplex PCR; in TCRdb, only in-frame clones are kept and a portion is missing. The sample yields roughly 110,000 clones, 91% seen once. The V gene's germline CDR1 is ENHRY and CDR2 SYGVKD. Trimming cost V 2 bases and J 6 bases, with 16 bases left between them. The CDR3 has 16 residues. The material was peripheral blood, obtained on day 0 of AZD1222 vaccination. The chain carries TRBV10-3 and TRBJ2-2, with D possibly matching TRBD2 (6 bases). The receptor was isolated from an adult in good health. The CDR3 spells CAISELIRGSSGELFF. CDR3 in DNA: TGTGCCATCAGTGAGCTTATTCGGGGGTCCTCCGGGGAGCTGTTTTTT.